This T cell receptor (beta chain) appears in the sequencing data of a study of vaccination effects on CD4 cells after COVID-19. Study in general: Two recovered convalescent patients were sampled 16 days and one week pre-vaccination.

Comments on this clone: The antigen is undetermined.

Clones were read by immunoSEQ multiplex PCR, and TCRdb kept only the in-frame ones, dropping some. The sample shows around 30,000 clones, approximately 80% of them seen only once. Sequencing followed a ViraFEST assay step that expanded antigen-specific CD4+ T cells with viral peptide pools. Culturing for about 9 days preceded CD4+ T cell isolation. SARS-CoV-2 infected the person between March and December 2020, as confirmed by PCR. Wells containing two million PBMC each were cultured with approximately 9.7 IU/ml IL-2 and around 10 ug/ml peptides. The ends lost 5 bases at V and 1 base at J; junction bases unmatched: 3. This CDR3 contains 14 residues. Germline CDR1 MNHEY, CDR2 SVGAGI. Whole-study findings and limits: A shortage of convalescent patients and an absence of early post-infection timepoints characterized the study. Convalescents' post-vaccination spike-reactive clones were chiefly new, vaccine-induced ones.

The specimen comprised CD4+ T cells from PBMCs cultured with HCoV-NL63 spike peptides, sampled before COVID-19 vaccination. V usage is TRBV6-5 and J usage is TRBJ1-1; TRBD1 aligns across 8 bases. This sequence was found in a human donor who had a prior SARS-CoV-2 infection. CDR3 in DNA: TGTGCCAGCAGTCGACAGGGGAAGAACACTGAAGCTTTCTTT. Translation gives CASSRQGKNTEAFF.